The next 8 T cell receptor beta chains were all read from a single sample in a study of Ad26.COV2.S vaccination and SARS-CoV-2 variants. TCRdb keeps only in-frame clones here, not all; method: immunoSEQ multiplex PCR. The table has roughly 40,000 clones, approximately 83% seen once. Material: peripheral blood, obtained after recovery from COVID-19. The receptors come from a human donor who had recovered from COVID-19.

V is TRBV11-3 and J is TRBJ2-1, with 15 bases identical to TRBD2. Trimming removed 5 bases from V and 1 base from J; junction bases left unmatched: 6. The CDR3 length is 18 residues. From germline, CDR1 is SGHNT and CDR2 YENEEA. CDR3 loop: CASSRGLAGGGSYNEQFF. CDR3 sequence (DNA): TGTGCCAGCAGCCGGGGACTAGCGGGGGGCGGGTCCTACAATGAGCAGTTCTTC.

The gene calls are TRBV19 and TRBJ2-2; D perhaps matches TRBD1 (6 bases). The germline gives CDR1 LNHDA, CDR2 SQIVND (reference sequence). The V and J ends lost 7 bases and 3 bases respectively, with 12 bases between them. CDR3 size: 14 residues. The chain's CDR3 is CASNWGRDTGELFF. Written as DNA, the CDR3 is TGTGCCAGTAATTGGGGGCGAGACACCGGGGAGCTGTTTTTT.

In its sample, this clone was seen a few times. CDR3 sequence: CASSERGRITEAFF. The CDR3 DNA reads as TGTGCCAGCAGTGAACGGGGCAGGATCACTGAAGCTTTCTTT. V is TRBV2 and J is TRBJ1-1; maybe TRBD1 (5 bases). The CDR3 is 14 amino acids. Trimming took 2 bases from V and 4 from J, leaving 11 bases between them. Per germline, CDR1 SNHLY and CDR2 FYNNEI.

This chain uses TRBV9 with TRBJ2-1, with TRBD2 matching 9 bases. Germline V gene lookup returns CDR1 SGDLS and CDR2 YYNGEE. Trimming at V came to 3 bases and at J to 9 bases, leaving 7 bases not matched to a gene. The CDR3 has 14 residues. CDR3 DNA sequence: TGTGCCAGCAGCGCGACCGGGACTAGCCGTGAGCAGTTCTTC. Amino acids: CASSATGTSREQFF.

This rearrangement joins TRBV4-1 to TRBJ2-7; 7 positions match TRBD1. Germline assignment: CDR1 MGHRA and CDR2 YSYEKL. V dropped 1 base and J dropped 2; count of bases not matched to a gene: 5. The CDR3 consists of 15 residues. CDR3 sequence reads: CASSQVGTATYEQYF. The CDR3, as DNA: TGCGCCAGCAGCCAAGTCGGGACAGCCACCTACGAGCAGTACTTC.

This chain uses TRBV5-1 with TRBJ1-2; 9 bases map to TRBD1. The CDR3 totals 14 residues. The germline V gene encodes CDR1 SGHRS and CDR2 YFSETQ. The V segment lost 4 bases and the J segment 1 base; nucleotides outside the gene matches: 2. The CDR3 sequence: CASSQTGGNYGYTF. CDR3 DNA sequence: TGCGCCAGCAGCCAGACAGGGGGTAACTATGGCTACACCTTC.

The chain carries TRBV5-6 and TRBJ1-5, with D uncertain. V shed 1 base and J shed 5 bases, with 13 bases lying between them. The CDR3 contains 15 residues. Per the germline V gene, CDR1 is SGHDT and CDR2 is YYEEEE. In nucleotides, the CDR3 is TGTGCCAGCAGCTTGAAGGTCTCAAGTCATCAGCCCCAGCATTTT. Translating it yields CASSLKVSSHQPQHF.

The chain carries TRBV6-5 and TRBJ2-7; D is perhaps TRBD2 (5 bases). Germline V gene data show CDR1 as MNHEY and CDR2 as SVGAGI. The CDR3 is made up of 12 amino acids. V shed 10 bases and J shed 5 bases, with 15 bases lying between them. CDR3 DNA sequence: TGTGCCACATTACGGGATAGGCACGAGCAGTACGTC. It specifies CATLRDRHEQYV.